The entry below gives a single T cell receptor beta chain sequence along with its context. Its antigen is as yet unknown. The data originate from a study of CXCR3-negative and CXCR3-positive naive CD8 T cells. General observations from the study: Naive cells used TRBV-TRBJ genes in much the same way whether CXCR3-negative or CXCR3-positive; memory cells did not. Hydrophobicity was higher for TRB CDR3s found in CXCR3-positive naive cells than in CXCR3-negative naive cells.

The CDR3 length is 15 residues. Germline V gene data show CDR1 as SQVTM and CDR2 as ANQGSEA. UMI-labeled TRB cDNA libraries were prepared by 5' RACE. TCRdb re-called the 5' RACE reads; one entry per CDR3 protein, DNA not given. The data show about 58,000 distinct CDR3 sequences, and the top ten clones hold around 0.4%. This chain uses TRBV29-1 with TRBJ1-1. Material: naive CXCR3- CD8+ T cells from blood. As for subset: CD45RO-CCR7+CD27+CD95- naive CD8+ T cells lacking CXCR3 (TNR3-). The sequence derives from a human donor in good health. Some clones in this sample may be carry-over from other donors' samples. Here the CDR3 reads CSVVGTGFMNTEAFF. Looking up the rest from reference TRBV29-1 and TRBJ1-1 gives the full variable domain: SAVISQKPSRDICQRGTSLTIQCQVDSQVTMMFWYRQQPGQSLTLIATANQGSEATYESGFVIDKFPISRPNLTFSTLTVSNMSPEDSSIYLCSVVGTGFMNTEAFFGQGTRLTVV.